What follows is one T cell receptor beta chain and its context. Antigen unknown. This entry comes from a study of T cell responses to AZD1222 COVID-19 vaccine. General observations from the study: The breadth and depth of Spike-specific TCRs increased once two AZD1222 doses had been given.

The germline V gene encodes CDR1 GTSNPN and CDR2 SVGIG (reference sequence). The CDR3 length is 12 residues. V lost 4 bases to trimming and J lost 2 bases; unmatched junction nucleotides: 2. This table comes from immunoSEQ multiplex PCR, and its TCRdb copy is limited to in-frame clones, with some not included. This sample has 120,000 to 150,000 clones, with more than 85% found just once. The J gene is TRBJ2-7, the V gene TRBV30; 7 bases are shared with TRBD1. This material consisted of peripheral blood, taken on day 0 of AZD1222 vaccination. The source of this sequence is an adult in good health. The CDR3 sequence: CAWNRGPYEQYF. The CDR3 DNA is TGTGCCTGGAACAGGGGCCCCTACGAGCAGTACTTC.